One and the same sample provided the 26 T cell receptor beta chains below, sequenced in a study of T-cell reconstitution after alpha-beta-depleted transplantation in children. Unique molecular identifiers featured in how the TCRbeta library was prepared. TCRdb itself ran the PCR reads through MiXCR, one entry per CDR3 protein. The table includes 6,500 to 10,000 distinct CDR3 sequences, about 32% detected once. The sequences come from peripheral blood, collected 60 days after TCRalphabeta/CD19-depleted stem cell transplant. The receptors stem from a boy in the first two years of life who had a stem cell transplant for SCID, so the T cells may come from the graft donor.

V usage is TRBV12-3 or TRBV12-4 and J usage is TRBJ1-2; possible D gene TRBD1, 6 bases. The CDR3 contains 12 residues. The V end was cut by 0 bases, the J end by 7 bases, with 6 bases between. The CDR3 DNA follows: TGTGCCAGCAGTTTAGCCAGGGGTGGCTACACCTTC. Amino acids: CASSLARGGYTF.

This clonotype was recorded at least ten times. The chain couples TRBV9 to TRBJ2-7; 7 bases fit TRBD2. The CDR3 totals 16 residues. From germline, CDR1 is SGDLS and CDR2 YYNGEE. V lost 1 base and J lost 0; bases outside the gene matches: 7. The chain's CDR3 is CASSVFWGLSSYEQYF. CDR3 sequence (DNA): TGTGCCAGCAGCGTATTCTGGGGACTAAGCTCCTACGAGCAGTACTTC.

V is TRBV12-3 or TRBV12-4 and J is TRBJ2-3; 7 bases align to TRBD2. Trimming took 5 bases from V and 0 from J; bases not matched to a gene: 11. This CDR3 is built from 17 residues. CDR3 sequence (DNA): TGTGCCAGCAGTACACCGGGAGGACTTACTAGCACAGATACGCAGTATTTT. This translates into CASSTPGGLTSTDTQYF.

Relative to its sample, this clonotype is medium-sized (0.01 to 0.1%). This chain uses TRBV7-9 with TRBJ2-5; D unresolved. The CDR3 has 14 residues. V was cut by 1 base and J by 10 bases, with 16 bases left in between. In germline, CDR1 is SEHNR, CDR2 FQNEAQ (reference sequence). CDR3 amino acids: CASSLDSTRRNQYF. DNA of the CDR3: TGTGCCAGCAGCTTAGACAGCACAAGAAGAAACCAGTACTTC.

This rearrangement joins TRBV29-1 to TRBJ2-7; TRBD2 matches 11 bases. Germline loops: CDR1 SQVTM, CDR2 ANQGSEA. V shed 7 bases and J 3 bases; nucleotides not matched to a gene: 11. The CDR3 extends over 15 amino acids. This CDR3 is CSGLAGKGFGYEQYF. The CDR3 DNA sequence: TGCAGCGGACTAGCGGGAAAAGGGTTTGGCTACGAGCAGTACTTC.

The rearrangement joins TRBV3-1 to TRBJ1-2; the match to TRBD1 covers 8 bases. The CDR3 spans 14 residues. V lost 6 bases, J lost 4 bases, and 7 bases stayed unmatched. The germline V gene has CDR1 LGHDT and CDR2 YNNKEL (reference sequence). The CDR3 is CASRGQGLAYGYTF. CDR3 in DNA: TGTGCCAGCAGAGGACAGGGCCTCGCCTATGGCTACACCTTC.

Sample share makes this clonotype medium-sized. The chain is built from TRBV27 and TRBJ2-3, with 8 bases matching TRBD2. Germline-derived CDR1 and CDR2 are MNHEY and SMNVEV (reference sequence). The CDR3 extends over 15 amino acids. V shed 3 bases and J 4 bases; nucleotides not matched to a gene: 6. In nucleotides, the CDR3 is TGTGCCAGCAGTTTTTCGAGCGGGGGACCAGATACGCAGTATTTT. Translated, it gives CASSFSSGGPDTQYF.

This clonotype was seen just once. The DNA for the CDR3 is TGTGCCACCAGTGATCCCAGGGGGCTTTTGGATGAGCAGTTCTTC. This gives the protein CATSDPRGLLDEQFF. V gene TRBV24-1 combines with J gene TRBJ2-1; 8 nucleotides line up with TRBD1. The CDR3 covers 15 residues. V was pared by 3 bases and J by 8 bases, with 8 bases of the junction left unmatched. From germline, CDR1 is KGHDR and CDR2 SFDVKD.

This sequence joins TRBV6-1 and TRBJ2-7; tentative D call: TRBD1 (5 bases). Deletions cut 6 bases from V and 4 bases from J, with 16 bases between. Germline-derived CDR1 and CDR2 are MNHNS and SASEGT. There are 14 residues in the CDR3. CDR3: CASSPAGLVYEQYF. The CDR3 DNA sequence: TGTGCCAGCAGCCCCGCAGGGTTAGTGTACGAGCAGTACTTC.

This clonotype ranks as medium-sized. The chain links TRBV6-5 to TRBJ1-6, with a possible D match to TRBD1 (6 bases). Germline V gives CDR1 MNHEY, CDR2 SVGAGI. The germline V and J ends were trimmed by 4 bases and 7 bases, with 20 bases remaining between them. The CDR3 contains 17 residues. CDR3 sequence (DNA): TGTGCCAGCAGTTCTGCACGTCTGGGGGCGGTCAATTCACCCCTCCACTTT. It translates to CASSSARLGAVNSPLHF.

This clonotype is medium-sized within its sample. The chain links TRBV3-1 to TRBJ2-7; the match to TRBD1 covers 10 bases. The CDR3 sequence is 13 residues long. Trimming at V came to 1 base and at J to 9 bases, leaving 3 bases not matched to a gene. Germline V CDR1 and CDR2: LGHDT, YNNKEL (reference sequence). This CDR3 reads CASSQGRDRGQYF. The CDR3 coding sequence is TGTGCCAGCAGCCAAGGCCGGGACAGGGGGCAGTACTTC.

In its sample, this clonotype is large. This sequence joins TRBV12-3 or TRBV12-4 and TRBJ2-3; 7 positions match TRBD2. This CDR3 comprises 16 residues. J was trimmed by 0 bases and V by 10 bases; bases with no gene match: 13. The CDR3 DNA sequence: TGTGCCAACATCGTGGCGGGAGCATCCAGCACAGATACGCAGTATTTT. Translated, it gives CANIVAGASSTDTQYF.

This clonotype has a count of ten or more. The chain employs TRBV20-1 and TRBJ1-1, with D uncertain. Trimming cost V 0 bases and J 0 bases, with 8 bases left between them. CDR3 size: 14 residues. CDR1 and CDR2 from the germline V gene are DFQATT and SNEGSKA (reference sequence). The CDR3 DNA sequence: TGCAGTGCTAGAGATCGGTGGGTGAACACTGAAGCTTTCTTT. It specifies CSARDRWVNTEAFF.

This clonotype counts as medium-sized. The V gene is TRBV18, the J gene TRBJ2-7; D is undetermined. Germline-derived CDR1 and CDR2 are KGHSH and LQKENI. This CDR3 comprises 15 residues. The V end was cut by 1 base, the J end by 9 bases, with 19 bases between. The CDR3 DNA is TGTGCCAGCTCACCACAAGTCGCATCATGGCACGGGCAGTACTTC. This sequence encodes CASSPQVASWHGQYF.

This clonotype ranks as medium-sized. This rearrangement joins TRBV20-1 to TRBJ2-1; TRBD1 matches 9 bases. The V gene's germline CDR1 is DFQATT and CDR2 SNEGSKA (reference sequence). This CDR3 is 14 amino acids long. This CDR3 reads CSLHRDRVYNEQFF. CDR3 DNA: TGCAGCCTCCACCGGGACAGGGTGTACAATGAGCAGTTCTTC.

This clonotype ranks as medium-sized. The chain recombines TRBV5-8 with TRBJ2-6; D possibly corresponds to TRBD2 (5 bases). V lost 4 bases and J 0 bases, leaving 17 bases between the germline ends. Looked up from germline, CDR1 is SGHTS and CDR2 is YDEGEE. This CDR3 comprises 18 residues. CDR3 in DNA: TGTGCCAGCAGCACTCACCGGACTGTCATCTCTGGGGCCAACGTCCTGACTTTC. This encodes CASSTHRTVISGANVLTF.

This clonotype was detected ten times or more. The V call is TRBV6-4, the J call TRBJ2-1; 7 positions match TRBD2. V was pared by 0 bases and J by 2 bases, with 4 bases of the junction left unmatched. From germline, CDR1 is MRHNA and CDR2 SNTAGT. CDR3 length: 16 amino acids. The CDR3 DNA follows: TGTGCCAGCAGTGACTCGTGGGGGAGGGCCTACAATGAGCAGTTCTTC. This encodes CASSDSWGRAYNEQFF.

This clonotype was recorded at least ten times. The V and J genes are TRBV5-6 and TRBJ2-1, with 9 bases aligning to TRBD1. CDR3 length: 19 amino acids. The ends lost 5 bases at V and 6 bases at J; junction bases unmatched: 21. The germline CDR1 and CDR2 sequences are SGHDT and YYEEEE. CDR3 in DNA: TGTGCCAGCAGGGGGGGCCCGAAAAACCGGGACAGGGATCCCAATGAGCAGTTCTTC. Its translation is CASRGGPKNRDRDPNEQFF.

This chain connects TRBV12-3 or TRBV12-4 to TRBJ2-3, with 7 bases that match TRBD2. This CDR3 region has 12 residues. The trim removed 5 bases at V and 14 bases at J, leaving 10 bases unmatched. The CDR3 coding sequence is TGTGCCAGCAGTCGGGGGACTACGCAGTGGTATTTT. Translating gives CASSRGTTQWYF.

In its sample, this clonotype was seen a few times. The genes are TRBV10-3 and TRBJ1-1, with a tentative D call TRBD1 (5 bases). The germline V gene has CDR1 ENHRY and CDR2 SYGVKD. V lost 7 bases to trimming and J lost 2 bases, with 11 bases between them. This CDR3 is built from 13 residues. CDR3 nucleotides: TGTGCCATCATCCCCCAGGGAAACACTGAAGCTTTCTTT. It codes for CAIIPQGNTEAFF.

This chain joins TRBV12-3 or TRBV12-4 and TRBJ2-7, with D perhaps matching TRBD2 (6 bases). This CDR3 contains 17 residues. V was trimmed by 5 bases and J by 4 bases, leaving 24 bases between them. In DNA, the CDR3 is TGTGCCAGCAGTGAAGCGCCAGGAGGGACTGGCGGTTACGAGCAGTACTTC. Protein product: CASSEAPGGTGGYEQYF.

This clonotype was seen at least ten times. The chain is built from TRBV12-5 and TRBJ1-1, with D perhaps TRBD1 (5 bases). The germline gives CDR1 LGHNT, CDR2 FRNRAP. V was trimmed by 2 bases and J by 1 base, leaving 17 bases between them. This CDR3 contains 17 residues. CDR3 region: CASGLREGMISNTEAFF. CDR3 coding DNA: TGTGCTAGTGGTTTGAGGGAGGGGATGATTTCGAACACTGAAGCTTTCTTT.

This clonotype was picked up many times. J is TRBJ2-1 and V is TRBV5-4; D is ambiguous. The CDR3 is 16 residues long. From germline, CDR1 is SGHNT and CDR2 YYREEE (reference sequence). The ends were cut back, 1 base at V and 0 bases at J, with 11 bases in the middle. The CDR3 DNA reads as TGTGCCAGCAGCTTGAGCGTTATAAGCTCCTACAATGAGCAGTTCTTC. It is translated as CASSLSVISSYNEQFF.

This clonotype is deemed medium-sized. V is TRBV4-1 and J is TRBJ1-6; tentative D call: TRBD1 (6 bases). The CDR3 totals 15 residues. From germline, CDR1 is MGHRA and CDR2 YSYEKL. Trimming cost V 7 bases and J 5 bases, with 15 bases left between them. Written as DNA, the CDR3 is TGCGCCAGCAACCCGTGGGGACATCATAATTCACCCCTCCACTTT. Residues: CASNPWGHHNSPLHF.

By its share, this clonotype is medium-sized. The chain couples TRBV6-5 to TRBJ2-1, with TRBD2 identical over 7 bases. The germline V gene has CDR1 MNHEY and CDR2 SVGAGI. V gave up 2 bases and J gave up 5 bases; unmatched junction bases: 6. The CDR3 spans 15 residues. This CDR3 reads CASSYPWEGHNEQFF. The DNA for the CDR3 is TGTGCCAGCAGTTACCCATGGGAGGGGCACAATGAGCAGTTCTTC.

This clonotype has at least ten counts. The chain uses TRBV5-1 and TRBJ1-4; 9 bases map to TRBD1. Germline V gene data show CDR1 as SGHRS and CDR2 as YFSETQ. The CDR3 consists of 20 residues. After removal of 0 bases from V and 0 bases from J, the junction contained 12 bases not matched to a gene. The CDR3 DNA reads TGCGCCAGCAGCTTGGCCGCCCGGGACAGGGTACTTGCAACTAATGAAAAACTGTTTTTT. It translates to CASSLAARDRVLATNEKLFF.